The present T cell receptor beta chain was sequenced within a study of regulatory T cells in long-lasting Graves disease. Time point meaning: newly diagnosed GD, antithyroid drugs for less than 3 months. RNA isolated from PBMCs was used to make the TCR library. Study-level points and caveats: Persistent cases favored TRBV28, TRBJ1-2 and TRBJ2-5.

Germline loops: CDR1 MNHEY, CDR2 SMNVEV (reference sequence). The CDR3 consists of 15 residues. V was clipped by 6 bases and J by 4 bases, with 19 bases between them. This clonotype was recorded many times. Its antigen remains unidentified. TCR beta libraries were built with iRepertoire HTBI primers and Arm-PCR of CDR3 regions. From the multiplex PCR reads, TCRdb called clonotypes with MiXCR, one entry per CDR3 protein. The sample shows some 330,000 distinct CDR3 sequences, 12% of them seen only once. This sample was shared with a second study, whose subject was T cells in Graves' hyperthyroidism and ophthalmopathy. This second study notes: The diagnoses drew upon clinical symptoms, serum thyroxine and TRAb, thyroid ultrasound and orbital computed tomography. Most thyroid clonotypes expanded above 0.001 appeared in blood too.

This material consisted of peripheral blood mononuclear cells (PBMCs), taken at new diagnosis, from a patient treated with antithyroid drugs. J is TRBJ2-7 and V is TRBV27; either TRBD1 or TRBD2 may supply D (5 bases each). This clonotype originated in a young woman with Graves disease. The DNA for the CDR3 is TGTGCCAGCAGGATGGGGGAGCGGCTTGGGTACGAGCAGTACTTC. Amino acids: CASRMGERLGYEQYF.